This T cell receptor beta chain was profiled in a study of early T cells in non-severe SARS-CoV-2 infection. At the level of the study: The input, bulk RNA from unsorted whole blood, was sequenced, and chains were unpaired.

Attachment of unique molecular identifiers to individual cDNA molecules was performed. A single record per CDR3 protein comes from TCRdb applying MiXCR to the 5' RACE reads. Of about 33,000 distinct CDR3 sequences in the sample, around 4.6% were seen once. Germline loops: CDR1 MNHEY, CDR2 SVGEGT. Trimming left V 6 bases short and J 2 bases short, with 20 bases between. The CDR3 runs 16 residues. Findings and limits, study-wide: VDJdb-based annotation leaned toward anti-spike CD8 responses and missed private and CD4 specificities.

This clonotype was observed at least ten times. What it binds is unknown. This chain joins TRBV6-2 or TRBV6-3 and TRBJ2-7; D possibly corresponds to TRBD2 (6 bases). Sequences were obtained from whole blood. This clonotype originated in an adult who was a healthcare worker with PCR-confirmed SARS-CoV-2 infection or an uninfected control (not recorded which). The CDR3 here is CASSYQGAGKAYEQYF. In nucleotides, the CDR3 is TGTGCCAGCAGCTACCAAGGAGCGGGCAAGGCCTACGAGCAGTACTTC.